This TCR beta chain was sequenced during a study of blood T cell repertoires in COVID-19. Turning to the study itself: T cells, B-cell-depleted T cells, or PBMCs supplied cDNA or gDNA.

Germline lookup yields CDR1 WNHNN and CDR2 SYGVQD (reference sequence). This CDR3 is 14 amino acids long. The trim removed 4 bases at V and 5 bases at J, leaving 6 bases unmatched. Libraries were prepared by immunoSEQ multiplex PCR; TCRdb keeps only in-frame clonotypes and omits some of them. The data contain under 150,000 clones, approximately 80% of them singletons. The chain couples TRBV10-1 to TRBJ2-3, with TRBD2 identical over 7 bases. The sequencing sample was made of peripheral blood. This TCR derives from a man aged 65-85 years with acute or convalescent COVID-19. In nucleotides, the CDR3 is TGCGCCAGCAGTGTCGGGGGGACGAGAGATACGCAGTATTTT. Encoded protein: CASSVGGTRDTQYF.